The present entry profiles one T cell receptor (beta chain) with its context. This clone has just one count. The antigen this receptor binds is unknown. Within one base of it there is no much larger clone, and no base qualities were kept. This specimen belongs to a study of shared clonotypes between healthy human individuals (dated by TCRdb to about 2020). Regarding the research as a whole: The cohort comprised a couple of women and a few men aged 18 to 49 years. For each donor, CD4 naive and CD4 memory were each run on three plates, CD8 naive on two plates, and CD8 memory on one plate. The study deeply sequenced blood TCR repertoires of five healthy adults to estimate repertoire size and the extent of clonotype sharing between individuals. To increase sequencing depth and limit assay-specific biases, TCR repertoire library preparation and sequencing were carried out by different laboratories using diverse techniques. Per donor, leukapheresis produced somewhere between about 0.8 and 9 billion PBMCs.

The full study reports these points: Even with the large sequencing depth, rarefaction of the sorted-subset datasets indicated that sequencing was incomplete. Naive subsets generally had larger estimated clonotype richness than memory subsets did. Clonotypes shared by all four sorted-subset donors showed higher generation probabilities than non-shared clonotypes. When several donors were compared, the shared fraction of clonotypes was about 5.5% for naive CD4, approximately 3.3% for naive CD8, more than 2% for memory CD4, and around 0.37% for memory CD8. Because the study included a small number of donors, the genetic and exposure-history diversity represented was limited. Pairwise subsampling led to the expectation that sequencing depth would affect the degree of clonotype sharing among donors. Sampling was restricted to blood, and TCR repertoires in tissue are likely to differ from TCR repertoires in blood.

Inclusive of the bounding cysteine and phenylalanine, the CDR3 is 17 residues long. Here the CDR3 DNA is all that survives: 51 bases in frame from base 1. The junction carries 16 bases between V and J, which are trimmed by 1 base and 3 bases respectively. CDR1 is given as LNHNV and CDR2 as YYDKDF, both from the germline V gene (reference sequence). TCR CDR3 regions were amplified from genomic DNA by multiplex PCR using the deep immunoSEQ assay. For each cell subset, the extracted genomic DNA was distributed evenly across all wells of several immunoSEQ 96-well plates, and each plate served as one replicate. Each replicate PCR for sorted subsets received about 220 ng genomic DNA, equal to around 32,000 T cell genomes. Purified libraries were measured with a Qubit 3.0 fluorometer, size-checked on a Bioanalyzer 2100, and measured again with the KAPA Library Quantification kit. A separate single-read 150-cycle Illumina NextSeq 550 flow cell was used to sequence each immunoSEQ 96-well plate. For the original study's pipeline: Because the immunoSEQ output held only junctional sequences and lacked quality scores, the filtering could not match the filtering applied to full-length reads. To assign V/J genes and CDR3, sequences were annotated against IMGT germline references using PyIR, a Python wrapper for IgBLAST v1.9. Reads with weak V/J assignments (E-value above 1e-6), missing CDR3, stop codons, out-of-frame junctions, or ambiguous translated residues were removed. V3J clonotypes were defined as sequences sharing an identical inferred V gene, J gene, and CDR3 amino acid sequence. Percentage overlap between repertoires was computed as shared unique clonotypes divided by the size of the smaller repertoire. Repertoire richness was assessed with RTK rarefaction, the Chao1 estimator, and Recon v2.1 estimates of unobserved clonotypes. Generation probabilities were computed with OLGA for all TCRbeta clonotypes obtained by the gDNA method from a few donors. TCRdb stores this immuneACCESS table with in-frame sequences only. Part of the clones is absent; in the studies checked, under half of the shortfall reflects unresolved V genes, and no reason is known for the rest. V, J and clone size reflect that table, while D and trimming were determined from the DNA. The sample table contains some 2 million clones; only one count was recorded for 85% to 95% of them. 0.1% to 0.15% of the sample is taken by the ten largest.

The donors were healthy, HIV-negative adults with no recently reported acute infections or vaccinations. Every donor was a Caucasian adult residing in Nashville, Tennessee, USA. CD4+ T cells were enriched through magnetic negative selection, after which naive cells were positively selected on CD45RA and the remaining negative fraction served as the memory subset. After blood collection by leukapheresis, PBMCs were isolated using Ficoll-Histopaque density gradient centrifugation and then cryopreserved in the vapor phase of liquid nitrogen. Analytical flow cytometry was used to check the purity and quantity of each magnetically sorted T cell population. Genomic DNA was isolated from every sorted fraction and measured by UV absorbance on a Nanodrop 2000c.

The sequence was obtained from a man aged 18 to 30 in good health. Sample: naive CD4+ T cells sorted from blood. This sample's cell subset or site label indicates: CD45RA+ positively selected. This chain joins TRBV15 to TRBJ1-5; matching of 5 bases hints at TRBD1 as the D gene. The DNA is TGTGCCACCAGCAGAGGGTGGGGGACGGATACCAATCAGCCCCAGCATTTT. Its protein reads: CATSRGWGTDTNQPQHF.